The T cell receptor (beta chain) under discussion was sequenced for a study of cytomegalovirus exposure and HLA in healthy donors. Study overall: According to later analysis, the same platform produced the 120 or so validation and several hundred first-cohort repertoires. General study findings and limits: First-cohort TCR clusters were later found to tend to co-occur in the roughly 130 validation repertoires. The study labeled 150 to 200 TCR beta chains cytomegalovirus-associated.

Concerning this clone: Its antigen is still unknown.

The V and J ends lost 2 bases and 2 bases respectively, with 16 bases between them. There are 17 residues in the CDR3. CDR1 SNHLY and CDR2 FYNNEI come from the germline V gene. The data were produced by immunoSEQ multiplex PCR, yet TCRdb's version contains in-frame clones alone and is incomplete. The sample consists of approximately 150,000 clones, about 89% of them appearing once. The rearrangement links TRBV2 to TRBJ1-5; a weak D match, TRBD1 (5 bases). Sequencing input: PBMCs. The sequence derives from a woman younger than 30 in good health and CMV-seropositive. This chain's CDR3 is CASSELQPGHRNQPQHF. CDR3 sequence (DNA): TGTGCCAGCAGTGAATTGCAGCCCGGACACCGCAATCAGCCCCAGCATTTT.